This TCR beta chain was profiled in a study of T cell responses to AZD1222 COVID-19 vaccine. Study results and limitations: Distributed over spike, vaccine-associated CD4 TCRs predominated at 160-218 and 743-854. Every sample of the repertoires postdated the peak T cell response.

The length of the CDR3 is 13 residues. Trimming stripped 8 bases from V and 7 bases from J, with 14 bases between. Germline assignment: CDR1 SNHLY and CDR2 FYNNEI. As for this clone: The target antigen is unknown.

TCRdb's table, derived via immunoSEQ multiplex PCR, lists solely in-frame clones and lacks some. The sample contains approximately 160,000 clones, approximately 90% of which appear only once. The starting material was peripheral blood, obtained on day 0 of AZD1222 vaccination. The sequence derives from an adult in good health. The V and J genes are TRBV2 and TRBJ2-2, with a tentative D call TRBD2 (6 bases). This chain's CDR3 is CASQSQGGGELFF. The CDR3 DNA reads as TGTGCCAGCCAGAGCCAGGGAGGCGGGGAGCTGTTTTTT.